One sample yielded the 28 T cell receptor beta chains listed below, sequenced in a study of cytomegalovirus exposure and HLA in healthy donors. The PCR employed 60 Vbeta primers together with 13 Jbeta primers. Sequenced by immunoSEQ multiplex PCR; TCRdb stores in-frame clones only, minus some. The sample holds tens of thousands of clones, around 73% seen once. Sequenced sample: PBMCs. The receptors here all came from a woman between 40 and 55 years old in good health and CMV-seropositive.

CDR3 residues: CASTPRDTLGEQYF. The CDR3 nucleotides are TGTGCCAGTACCCCCCGGGACACACTCGGCGAGCAGTACTTC. V and J are TRBV19 and TRBJ2-7, with D maybe TRBD1 (6 bases). CDR3 length: 14 residues. V was clipped by 7 bases and J by 6 bases, with 19 bases between them. The germline V gene encodes CDR1 LNHDA and CDR2 SQIVND (reference sequence).

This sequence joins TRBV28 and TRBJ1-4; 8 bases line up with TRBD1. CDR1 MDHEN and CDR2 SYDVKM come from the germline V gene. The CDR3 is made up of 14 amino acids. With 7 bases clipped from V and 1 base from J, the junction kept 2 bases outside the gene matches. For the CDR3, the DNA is TGTGCCAGCAACGACAGGGGAACTAATGAAAAACTGTTTTTT. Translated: CASNDRGTNEKLFF. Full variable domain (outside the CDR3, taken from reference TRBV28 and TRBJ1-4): DVKVTQSSRYLVKRTGEKVFLECVQDMDHENMFWYRQDPGLGLRLIYFSYDVKMKEKGDIPEGYSVSREKKERFSLILESASTNQTSMYLCASNDRGTNEKLFFGSGTQLSVL.

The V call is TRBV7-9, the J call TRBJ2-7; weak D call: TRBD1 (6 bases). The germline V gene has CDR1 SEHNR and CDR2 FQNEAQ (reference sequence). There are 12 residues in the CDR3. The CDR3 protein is CSSRGWSYEQYF. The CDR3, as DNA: TGTTCCTCCAGGGGATGGTCCTACGAGCAGTACTTC.

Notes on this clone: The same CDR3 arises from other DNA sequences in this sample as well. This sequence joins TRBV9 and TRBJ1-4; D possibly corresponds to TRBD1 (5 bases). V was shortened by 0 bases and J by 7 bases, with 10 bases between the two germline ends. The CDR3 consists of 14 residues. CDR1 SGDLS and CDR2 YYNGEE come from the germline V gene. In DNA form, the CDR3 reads TGTGCCAGCAGCGTAGGGCAGGGAGGTGAAAAACTGTTTTTT. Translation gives CASSVGQGGEKLFF.

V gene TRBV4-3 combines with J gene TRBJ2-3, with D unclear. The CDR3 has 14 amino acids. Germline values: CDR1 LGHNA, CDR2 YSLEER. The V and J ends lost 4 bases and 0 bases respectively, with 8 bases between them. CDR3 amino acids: CASSLRLSTDTQYF. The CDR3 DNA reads TGCGCCAGCAGCCTCAGGCTTAGCACAGATACGCAGTATTTT.

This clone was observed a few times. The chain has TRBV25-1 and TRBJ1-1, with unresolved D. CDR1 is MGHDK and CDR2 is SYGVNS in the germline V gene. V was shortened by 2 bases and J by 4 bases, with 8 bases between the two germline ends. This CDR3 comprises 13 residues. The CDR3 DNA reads TGTGCCAGCAGTGAAAGACACCGCACTGAAGCTTTCTTT. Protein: CASSERHRTEAFF.

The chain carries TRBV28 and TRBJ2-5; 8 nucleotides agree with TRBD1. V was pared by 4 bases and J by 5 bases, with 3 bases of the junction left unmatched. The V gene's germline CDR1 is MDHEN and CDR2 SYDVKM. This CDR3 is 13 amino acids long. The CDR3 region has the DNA TGTGCCAGCAGTTACAGGGGGACGGAGACCCAGTACTTC. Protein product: CASSYRGTETQYF.

This CDR3 is CAIRGQKGSNTEAFF. CDR3 nucleotide sequence: TGTGCCATCAGGGGACAGAAAGGGTCGAACACTGAAGCTTTCTTT. J is TRBJ1-1 and V is TRBV10-3; 7 bases are shared with TRBD1. Germline lookup yields CDR1 ENHRY and CDR2 SYGVKD. The CDR3 runs 15 residues. After removal of 6 bases from V and 1 base from J, the junction contained 8 bases not matched to a gene.

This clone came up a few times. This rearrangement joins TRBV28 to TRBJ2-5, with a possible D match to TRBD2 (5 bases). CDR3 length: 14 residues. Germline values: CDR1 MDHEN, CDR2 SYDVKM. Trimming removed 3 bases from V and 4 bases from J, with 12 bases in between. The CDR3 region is CASSFASRAETQYF. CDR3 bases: TGTGCCAGCAGTTTCGCTAGCAGAGCAGAGACCCAGTACTTC.

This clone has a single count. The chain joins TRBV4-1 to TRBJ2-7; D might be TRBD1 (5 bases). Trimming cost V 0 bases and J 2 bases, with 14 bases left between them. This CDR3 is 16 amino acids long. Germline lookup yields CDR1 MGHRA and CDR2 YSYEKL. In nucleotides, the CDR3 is TGCGCCAGCAGCCAAGATACCAGGGATATTCCCTACGAGCAGTACTTC. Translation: CASSQDTRDIPYEQYF.

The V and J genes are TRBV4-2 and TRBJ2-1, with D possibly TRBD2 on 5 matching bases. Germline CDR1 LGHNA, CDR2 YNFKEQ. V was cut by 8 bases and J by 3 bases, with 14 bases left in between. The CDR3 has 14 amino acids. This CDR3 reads CASGESGNYNEQFF. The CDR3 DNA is TGTGCCAGCGGGGAGAGCGGAAACTACAATGAGCAGTTCTTC.

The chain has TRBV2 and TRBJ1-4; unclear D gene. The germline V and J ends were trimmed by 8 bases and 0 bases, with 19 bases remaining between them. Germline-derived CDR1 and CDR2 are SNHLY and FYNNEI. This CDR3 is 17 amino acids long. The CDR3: CASHLTYFATTNEKLFF. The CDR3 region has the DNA TGTGCCAGCCACCTCACGTACTTTGCTACAACTAATGAAAAACTGTTTTTT.

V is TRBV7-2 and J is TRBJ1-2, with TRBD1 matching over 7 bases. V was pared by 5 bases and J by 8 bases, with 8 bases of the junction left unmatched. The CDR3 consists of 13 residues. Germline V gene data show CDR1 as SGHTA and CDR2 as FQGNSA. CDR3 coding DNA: TGTGCCAGCAGCGTAGACAGGGAAGGAGGCTACACCTTC. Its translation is CASSVDREGGYTF.

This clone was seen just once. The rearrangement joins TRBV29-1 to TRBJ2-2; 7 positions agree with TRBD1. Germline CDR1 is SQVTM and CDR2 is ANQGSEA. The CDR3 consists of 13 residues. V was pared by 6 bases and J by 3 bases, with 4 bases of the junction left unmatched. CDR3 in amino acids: CSVRTGYTGELFF. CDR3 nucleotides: TGCAGCGTGAGGACAGGCTACACCGGGGAGCTGTTTTTT.

The CDR3 DNA is TGTGCCACCAGCAGCCGTGCGGGACAGGGGTTGGGGACCCAGTACTTC. It translates to CATSSRAGQGLGTQYF. The gene calls are TRBV15 and TRBJ2-5, with 10 bases matching TRBD1. This CDR3 has 16 residues. Looked up from germline, CDR1 is LNHNV and CDR2 is YYDKDF (reference sequence). With V trimmed by 3 bases and J by 7 bases, 11 bases remained unmatched.

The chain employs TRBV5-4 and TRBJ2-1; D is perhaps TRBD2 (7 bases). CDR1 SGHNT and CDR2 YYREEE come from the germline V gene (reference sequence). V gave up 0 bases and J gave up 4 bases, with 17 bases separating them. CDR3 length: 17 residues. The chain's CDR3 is CASSLGGAGAHYNEQFF. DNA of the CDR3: TGTGCCAGCAGCTTGGGCGGGGCGGGGGCCCATTACAATGAGCAGTTCTTC.

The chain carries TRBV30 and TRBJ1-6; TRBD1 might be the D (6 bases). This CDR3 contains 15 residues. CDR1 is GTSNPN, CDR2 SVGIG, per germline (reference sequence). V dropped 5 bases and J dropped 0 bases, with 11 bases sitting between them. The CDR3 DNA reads TGTGCCTGGGGGGGGGCACCCTCCTATAATTCACCCCTCCACTTT. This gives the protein CAWGGAPSYNSPLHF.

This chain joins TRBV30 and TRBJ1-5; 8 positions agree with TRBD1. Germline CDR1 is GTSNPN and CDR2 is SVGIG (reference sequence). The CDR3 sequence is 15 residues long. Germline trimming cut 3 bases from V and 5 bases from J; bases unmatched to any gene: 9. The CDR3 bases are TGTGCCTGGAGGTCTAGTGCAGGGGGCTATCAGCCCCAGCATTTT. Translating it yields CAWRSSAGGYQPQHF.

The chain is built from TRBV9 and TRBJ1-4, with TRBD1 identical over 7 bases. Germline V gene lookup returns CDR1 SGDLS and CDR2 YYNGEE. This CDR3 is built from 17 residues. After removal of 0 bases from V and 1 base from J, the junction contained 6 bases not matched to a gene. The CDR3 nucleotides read TGTGCCAGCAGCGTAGATGAGGGGGCTCAAACTAATGAAAAACTGTTTTTT. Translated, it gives CASSVDEGAQTNEKLFF.

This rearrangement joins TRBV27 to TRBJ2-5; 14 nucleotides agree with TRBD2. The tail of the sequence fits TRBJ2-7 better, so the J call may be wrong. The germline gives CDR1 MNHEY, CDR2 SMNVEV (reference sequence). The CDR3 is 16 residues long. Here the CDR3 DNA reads TGTGCCAGCAGTCCGGGGACTAGCGGGGGTTCCTACGAGCAGTACTTC. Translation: CASSPGTSGGSYEQYF.

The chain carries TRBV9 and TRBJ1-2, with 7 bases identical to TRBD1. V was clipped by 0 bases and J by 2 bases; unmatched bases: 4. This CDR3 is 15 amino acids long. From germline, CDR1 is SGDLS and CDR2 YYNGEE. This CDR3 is CASSVGGGLNYGYTF. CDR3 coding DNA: TGTGCCAGCAGCGTAGGAGGGGGCCTGAACTATGGCTACACCTTC.

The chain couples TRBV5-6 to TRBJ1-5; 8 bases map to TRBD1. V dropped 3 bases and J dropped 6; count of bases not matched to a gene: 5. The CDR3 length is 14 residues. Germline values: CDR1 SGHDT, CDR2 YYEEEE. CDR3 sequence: CASSYGQGGQPQHF. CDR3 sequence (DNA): TGTGCCAGCAGCTATGGACAGGGTGGTCAGCCCCAGCATTTT. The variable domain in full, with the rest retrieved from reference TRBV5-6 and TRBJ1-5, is DAGVTQSPTHLIKTRGQQVTLRCSPKSGHDTVSWYQQALGQGPQFIFQYYEEEERQRGNFPDRFSGHQFPNYSSELNVNALLLGDSALYLCASSYGQGGQPQHFGDGTRLSIL.

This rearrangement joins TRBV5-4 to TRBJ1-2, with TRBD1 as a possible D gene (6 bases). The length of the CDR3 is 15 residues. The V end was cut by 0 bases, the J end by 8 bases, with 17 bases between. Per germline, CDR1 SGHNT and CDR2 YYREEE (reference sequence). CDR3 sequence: CASSLAAGEVGGYTF. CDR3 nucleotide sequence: TGTGCCAGCAGCTTGGCGGCAGGGGAAGTGGGGGGCTACACCTTC.

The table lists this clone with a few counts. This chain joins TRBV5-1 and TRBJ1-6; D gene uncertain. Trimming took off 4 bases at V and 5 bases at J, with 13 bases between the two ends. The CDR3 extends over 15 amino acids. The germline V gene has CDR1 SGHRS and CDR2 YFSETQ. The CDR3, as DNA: TGCGCCAGCAGCGAGGGTTCGAGCAATAATTCACCCCTCCACTTT. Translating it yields CASSEGSSNNSPLHF.

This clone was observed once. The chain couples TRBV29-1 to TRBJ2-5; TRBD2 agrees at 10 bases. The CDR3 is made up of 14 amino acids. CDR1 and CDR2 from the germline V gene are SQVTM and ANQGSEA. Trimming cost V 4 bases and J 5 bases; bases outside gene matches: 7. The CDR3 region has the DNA TGCAGCGTTGCCAGCGGGGGGGCCGGGGAGACCCAGTACTTC. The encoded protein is CSVASGGAGETQYF. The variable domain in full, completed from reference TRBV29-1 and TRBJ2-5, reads SAVISQKPSRDICQRGTSLTIQCQVDSQVTMMFWYRQQPGQSLTLIATANQGSEATYESGFVIDKFPISRPNLTFSTLTVSNMSPEDSSIYLCSVASGGAGETQYFGPGTRLLVL.

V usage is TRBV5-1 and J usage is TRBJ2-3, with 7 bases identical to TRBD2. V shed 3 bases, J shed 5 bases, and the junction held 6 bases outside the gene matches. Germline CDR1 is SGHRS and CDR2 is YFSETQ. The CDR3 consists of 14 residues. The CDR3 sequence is CASSSGSGEDTQYF. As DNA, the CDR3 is TGCGCCAGCAGCTCCGGGAGCGGGGAAGATACGCAGTATTTT.

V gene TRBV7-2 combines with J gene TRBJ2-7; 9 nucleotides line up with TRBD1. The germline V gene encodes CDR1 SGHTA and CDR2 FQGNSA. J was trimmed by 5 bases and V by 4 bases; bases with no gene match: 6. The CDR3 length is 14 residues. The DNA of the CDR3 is TGTGCCAGCAGCTCCGGGACAGGGATAAACGAGCAGTACTTC. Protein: CASSSGTGINEQYF.

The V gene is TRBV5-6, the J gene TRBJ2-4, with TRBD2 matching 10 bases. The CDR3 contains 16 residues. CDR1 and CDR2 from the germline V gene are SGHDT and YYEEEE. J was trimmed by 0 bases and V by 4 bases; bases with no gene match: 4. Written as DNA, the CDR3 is TGTGCCAGCAGCGAGACTAGCGGGCTAGCCAAAAACATTCAGTACTTC. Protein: CASSETSGLAKNIQYF.